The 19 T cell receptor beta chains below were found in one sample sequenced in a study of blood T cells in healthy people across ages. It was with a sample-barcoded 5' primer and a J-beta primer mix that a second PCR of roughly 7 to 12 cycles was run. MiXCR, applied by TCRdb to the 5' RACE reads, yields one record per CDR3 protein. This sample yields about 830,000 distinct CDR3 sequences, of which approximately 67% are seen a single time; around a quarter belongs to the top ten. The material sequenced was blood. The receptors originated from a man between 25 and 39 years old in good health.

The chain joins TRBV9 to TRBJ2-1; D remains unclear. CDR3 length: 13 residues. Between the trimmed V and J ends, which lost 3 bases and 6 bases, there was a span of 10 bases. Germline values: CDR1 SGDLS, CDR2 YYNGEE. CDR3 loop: CASSDQPFNEQFF. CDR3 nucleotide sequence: TGTGCCAGCAGCGACCAGCCCTTCAATGAGCAGTTCTTC.

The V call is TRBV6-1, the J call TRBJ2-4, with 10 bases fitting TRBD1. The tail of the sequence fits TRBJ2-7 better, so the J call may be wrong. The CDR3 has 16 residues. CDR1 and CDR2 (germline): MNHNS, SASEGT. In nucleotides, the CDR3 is TGTGCCAGCAGTGGGAGGACCGGGACAGGGGCCTACGAGCAGTACTTC. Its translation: CASSGRTGTGAYEQYF.

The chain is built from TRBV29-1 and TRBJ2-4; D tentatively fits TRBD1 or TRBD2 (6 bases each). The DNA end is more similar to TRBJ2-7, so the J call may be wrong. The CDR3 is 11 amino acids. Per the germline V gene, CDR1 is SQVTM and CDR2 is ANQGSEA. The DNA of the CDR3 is TGCAGCGCCCGGGGGCTCCACGAGCAGTACTTC. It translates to CSARGLHEQYF.

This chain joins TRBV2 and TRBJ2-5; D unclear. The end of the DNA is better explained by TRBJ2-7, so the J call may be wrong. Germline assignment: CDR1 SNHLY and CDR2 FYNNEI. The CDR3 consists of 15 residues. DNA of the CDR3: TGTGCCAGCACTAACAATGCGCCGAGGATCTACGAGCAGTACTTC. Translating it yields CASTNNAPRIYEQYF.

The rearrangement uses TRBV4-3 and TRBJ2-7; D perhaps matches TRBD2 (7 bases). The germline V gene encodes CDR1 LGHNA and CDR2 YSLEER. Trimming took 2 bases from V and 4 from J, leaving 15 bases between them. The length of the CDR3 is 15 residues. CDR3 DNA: TGCGCCAGCAGCCAATCGGGGGGCAGGGATTACGAGCAGTACTTC. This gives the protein CASSQSGGRDYEQYF.

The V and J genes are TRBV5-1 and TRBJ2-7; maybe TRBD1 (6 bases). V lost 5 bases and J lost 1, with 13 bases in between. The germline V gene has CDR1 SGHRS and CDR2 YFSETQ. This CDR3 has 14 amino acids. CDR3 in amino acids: CASRRQATSYEQYF. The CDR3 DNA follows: TGCGCCAGCAGACGACAGGCCACTTCCTACGAGCAGTACTTC.

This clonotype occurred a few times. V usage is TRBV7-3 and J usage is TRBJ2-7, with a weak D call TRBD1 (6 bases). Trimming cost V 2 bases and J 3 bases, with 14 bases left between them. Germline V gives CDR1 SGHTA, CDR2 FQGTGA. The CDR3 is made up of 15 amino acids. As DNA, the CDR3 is TGTGCCAGCAGCTTAGAACCGGGACATTACTACGAGCAGTACTTC. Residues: CASSLEPGHYYEQYF.

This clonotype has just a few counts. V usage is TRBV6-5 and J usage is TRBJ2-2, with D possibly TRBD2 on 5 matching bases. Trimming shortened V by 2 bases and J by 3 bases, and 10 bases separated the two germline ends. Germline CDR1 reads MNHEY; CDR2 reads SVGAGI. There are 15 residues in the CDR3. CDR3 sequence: CASSYRGVDTGELFF. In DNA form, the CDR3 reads TGTGCCAGCAGTTACCGGGGTGTAGACACCGGGGAGCTGTTTTTT.

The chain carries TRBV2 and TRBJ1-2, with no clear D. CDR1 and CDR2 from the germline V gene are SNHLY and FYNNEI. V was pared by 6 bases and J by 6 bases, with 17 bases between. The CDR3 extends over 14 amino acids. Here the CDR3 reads CASSDDGIADGYTF. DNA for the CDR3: TGTGCCAGCAGCGACGACGGGATTGCGGATGGCTACACCTTC.

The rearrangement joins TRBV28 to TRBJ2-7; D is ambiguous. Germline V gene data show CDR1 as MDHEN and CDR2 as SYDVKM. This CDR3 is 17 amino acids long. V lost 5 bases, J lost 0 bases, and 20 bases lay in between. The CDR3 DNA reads TGTGCCAGCAGTGCCCCATTTGGGTCCGACCTCTCCTACGAGCAGTACTTC. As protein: CASSAPFGSDLSYEQYF.

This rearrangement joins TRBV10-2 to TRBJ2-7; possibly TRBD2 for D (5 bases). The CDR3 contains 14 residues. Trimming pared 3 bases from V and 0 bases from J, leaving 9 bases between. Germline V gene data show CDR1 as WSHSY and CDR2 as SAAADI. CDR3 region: CASSDPGSSYEQYF. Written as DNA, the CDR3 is TGCGCCAGCAGTGATCCGGGGAGCTCCTACGAGCAGTACTTC.

In DNA form, the CDR3 reads TGTGCCAGCAGCCAAGATTGGGCTAGCGCCGGCGAGCAGTACTTC. It encodes CASSQDWASAGEQYF. The chain links TRBV4-2 to TRBJ2-5, with D tentatively TRBD2 (6 bases). Matching the DNA end better, TRBJ2-7 makes the J call doubtful. This CDR3 contains 15 residues. Germline assignment: CDR1 LGHNA and CDR2 YNFKEQ.

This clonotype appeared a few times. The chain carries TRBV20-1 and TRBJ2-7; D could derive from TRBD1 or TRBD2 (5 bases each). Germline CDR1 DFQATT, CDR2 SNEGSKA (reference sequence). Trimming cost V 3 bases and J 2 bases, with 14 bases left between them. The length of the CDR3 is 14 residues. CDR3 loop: CSARTPGPPYEQYF. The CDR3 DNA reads TGCAGTGCTAGGACCCCGGGGCCTCCCTACGAGCAGTACTTC.

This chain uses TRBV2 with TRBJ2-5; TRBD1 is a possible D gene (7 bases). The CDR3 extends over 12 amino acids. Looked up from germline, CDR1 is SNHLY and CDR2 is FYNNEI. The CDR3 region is CADGGGGETQYF. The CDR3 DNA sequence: TGTGCAGACGGAGGGGGCGGTGAGACCCAGTACTTC.

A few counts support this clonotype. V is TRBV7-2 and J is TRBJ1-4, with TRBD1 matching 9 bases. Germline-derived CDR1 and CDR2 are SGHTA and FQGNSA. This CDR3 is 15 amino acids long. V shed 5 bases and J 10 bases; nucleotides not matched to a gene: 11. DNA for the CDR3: TGTGCCAGCAGCCGGACAGGGGACCCTGTTGGAAAACTGTTTTTT. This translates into CASSRTGDPVGKLFF. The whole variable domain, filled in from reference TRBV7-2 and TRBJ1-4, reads GAGVSQSPSNKVTEKGKDVELRCDPISGHTALYWYRQSLGQGLEFLIYFQGNSAPDKSGLPSDRFSAERTGGSVSTLTIQRTQQEDSAVYLCASSRTGDPVGKLFFGSGTQLSVL.

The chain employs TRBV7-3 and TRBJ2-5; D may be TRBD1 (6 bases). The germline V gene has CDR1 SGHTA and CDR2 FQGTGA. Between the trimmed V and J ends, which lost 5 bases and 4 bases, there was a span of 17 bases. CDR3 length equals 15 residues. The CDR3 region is CASSPGQGQVETQYF. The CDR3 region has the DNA TGTGCCAGCAGCCCAGGGCAGGGGCAGGTAGAGACCCAGTACTTC. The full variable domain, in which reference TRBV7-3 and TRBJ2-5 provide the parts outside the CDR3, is GAGVSQTPSNKVTEKGKYVELRCDPISGHTALYWYRQSLGQGPEFLIYFQGTGAADDSGLPNDRFFAVRPEGSVSTLKIQRTERGDSAVYLCASSPGQGQVETQYFGPGTRLLVL.

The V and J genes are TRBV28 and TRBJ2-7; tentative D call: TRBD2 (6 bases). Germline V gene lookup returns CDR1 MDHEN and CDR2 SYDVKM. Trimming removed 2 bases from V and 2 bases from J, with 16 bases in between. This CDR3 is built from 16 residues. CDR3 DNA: TGTGCCAGCAGTTTACCTGGGACTCCGATTCCCTACGAGCAGTACTTC. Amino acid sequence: CASSLPGTPIPYEQYF.

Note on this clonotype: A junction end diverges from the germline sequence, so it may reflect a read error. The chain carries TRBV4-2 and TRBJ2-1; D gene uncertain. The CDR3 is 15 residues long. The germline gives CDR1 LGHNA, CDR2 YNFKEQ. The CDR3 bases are TGTGCCAGCAACCAAGATAGAGGCAGTTACAATGAGCAGTTCTTC. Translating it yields CASNQDRGSYNEQFF.

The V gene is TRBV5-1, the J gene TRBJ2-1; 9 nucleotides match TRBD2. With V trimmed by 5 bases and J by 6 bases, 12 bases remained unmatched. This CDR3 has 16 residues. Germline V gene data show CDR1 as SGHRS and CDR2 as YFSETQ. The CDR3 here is CASRLAGAYLSNEQFF. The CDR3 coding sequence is TGCGCCAGCAGATTAGCGGGGGCCTACTTATCCAATGAGCAGTTCTTC.